This TCR beta chain is drawn from a study of STAT5B mutations in CD4+ large granular lymphocyte leukemia. Measured with immunoSEQ multiplex PCR; TCRdb has only the in-frame clones, and not every one. There are under 25,000 clones in the sample; around two thirds occur only once, and about a tenth lies in the top ten. This sequence was found in a human donor in good health. The sequenced sample consisted of CD4+ T cells from blood buffy coats.

CDR3 in amino acids: CASSLGSRRGETQYF. The CDR3, as DNA: TGTGCCAGCAGCTTGGGTTCACGACGAGGAGAGACCCAGTACTTC. The chain employs TRBV5-8 and TRBJ2-5; D remains ambiguous. CDR1 is SGHTS and CDR2 is YDEGEE in the germline V gene. The V and J ends lost 0 bases and 4 bases respectively, with 13 bases between them. This CDR3 comprises 15 residues.